The following is a TCR beta chain sequence with its context. As yet, its antigen is unknown. Since a much larger clone is just one base distant, this may be a read error. This sample stems from a study of T-cell memory formation after mild COVID-19. Overall study results and limits: Clonal second-wave expansions that peaked on day 37 had unconfirmed SARS-CoV-2 specificity. Pre-infection memory harbored some responding clones, suggesting cross-reactive memory joined.

The V gene's germline CDR1 is SGHTA and CDR2 FQGNSA. Deletions cut 8 bases from V and 3 bases from J, with 19 bases between. CDR3 size: 15 residues. Each CDR3 protein gets one entry after TCRdb re-called the 5' RACE reads with MiXCR. The table shows about 360,000 distinct CDR3 sequences, with 14% occurring only once. This receptor was obtained from a man aged 18-30 years who had mild COVID-19 (a few samples of this study predate the infection). Cell type and time point are not known. The sample consisted of PBMCs or a T cell subset sorted from them (not recorded which). The genes are TRBV7-2 and TRBJ1-2; D unclear. The CDR3: CASGRGKVWDYGYTF. The CDR3 DNA reads TGTGCCAGCGGGCGAGGGAAGGTGTGGGACTATGGCTACACCTTC. The full variable domain, with the rest looked up from reference TRBV7-2 and TRBJ1-2, is GAGVSQSPSNKVTEKGKDVELRCDPISGHTALYWYRQSLGQGLEFLIYFQGNSAPDKSGLPSDRFSAERTGGSVSTLTIQRTQQEDSAVYLCASGRGKVWDYGYTFGSGTRLTVV.